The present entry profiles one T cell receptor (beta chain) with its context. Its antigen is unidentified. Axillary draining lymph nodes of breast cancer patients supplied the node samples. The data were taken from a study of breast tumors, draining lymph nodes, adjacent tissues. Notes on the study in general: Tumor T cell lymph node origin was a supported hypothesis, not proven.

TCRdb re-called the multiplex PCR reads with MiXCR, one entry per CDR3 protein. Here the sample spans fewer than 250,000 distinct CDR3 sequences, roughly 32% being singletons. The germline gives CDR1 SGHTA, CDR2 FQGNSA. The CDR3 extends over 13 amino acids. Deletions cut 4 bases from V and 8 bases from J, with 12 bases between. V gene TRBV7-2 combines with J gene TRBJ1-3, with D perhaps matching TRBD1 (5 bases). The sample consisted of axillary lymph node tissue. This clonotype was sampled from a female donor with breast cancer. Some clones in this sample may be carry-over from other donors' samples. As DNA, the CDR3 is TGTGCCAGCAGCTCCTGGGGGGGAGACACCATATATTTT. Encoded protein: CASSSWGGDTIYF. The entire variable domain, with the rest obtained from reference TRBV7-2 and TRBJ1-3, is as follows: GAGVSQSPSNKVTEKGKDVELRCDPISGHTALYWYRQSLGQGLEFLIYFQGNSAPDKSGLPSDRFSAERTGGSVSTLTIQRTQQEDSAVYLCASSSWGGDTIYFGEGSWLTVV.